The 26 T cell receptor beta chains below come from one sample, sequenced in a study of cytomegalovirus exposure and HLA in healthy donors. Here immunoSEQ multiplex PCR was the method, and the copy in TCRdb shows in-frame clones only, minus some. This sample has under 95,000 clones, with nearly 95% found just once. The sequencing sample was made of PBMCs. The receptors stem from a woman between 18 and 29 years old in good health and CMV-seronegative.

CDR3 nucleotide sequence: TGTGCCAGCAGCGTAGGGCAGGGGGCGCAAGAAGAGACCCAGTACTTC. This sequence encodes CASSVGQGAQEETQYF. The rearrangement uses TRBV9 and TRBJ2-5; 8 bases agree with TRBD1. Germline trimming cut 0 bases from V and 3 bases from J; bases unmatched to any gene: 7. CDR1 is SGDLS and CDR2 is YYNGEE in the germline V gene. The CDR3 totals 16 residues.

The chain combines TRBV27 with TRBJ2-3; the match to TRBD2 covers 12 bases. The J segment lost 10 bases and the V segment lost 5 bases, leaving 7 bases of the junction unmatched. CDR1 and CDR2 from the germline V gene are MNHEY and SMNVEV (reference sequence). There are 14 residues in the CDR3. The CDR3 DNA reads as TGTGCCAGCAGTCGCGCGACTAGCGGGGGTTCGCAGTATTTT. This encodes CASSRATSGGSQYF.

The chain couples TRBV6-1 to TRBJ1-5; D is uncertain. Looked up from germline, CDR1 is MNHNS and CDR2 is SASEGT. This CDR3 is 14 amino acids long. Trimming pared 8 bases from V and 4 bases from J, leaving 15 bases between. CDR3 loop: CASAEPELNQPQHF. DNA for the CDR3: TGTGCCAGCGCGGAACCAGAACTAAATCAGCCCCAGCATTTT.

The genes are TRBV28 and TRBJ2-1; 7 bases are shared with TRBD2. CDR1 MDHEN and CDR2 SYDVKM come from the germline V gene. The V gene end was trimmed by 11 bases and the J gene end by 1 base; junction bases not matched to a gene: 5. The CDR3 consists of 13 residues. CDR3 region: CASGGRSYNEQFF. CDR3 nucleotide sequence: TGTGCCTCGGGAGGTCGGTCCTACAATGAGCAGTTCTTC.

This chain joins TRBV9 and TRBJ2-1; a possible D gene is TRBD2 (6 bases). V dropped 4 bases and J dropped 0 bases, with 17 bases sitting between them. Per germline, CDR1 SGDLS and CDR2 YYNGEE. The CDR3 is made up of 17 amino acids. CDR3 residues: CASSPGVEILSYNEQFF. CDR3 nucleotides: TGTGCCAGCAGCCCGGGGGTTGAAATCCTCTCCTACAATGAGCAGTTCTTC.

The CDR3 bases are TGTGCCTGGATAGAGCGTGGGACAGTAAATTCACCCCTCCACTTT. As protein: CAWIERGTVNSPLHF. The chain recombines TRBV30 with TRBJ1-6; 7 nucleotides align to TRBD1. Germline V gene data show CDR1 as GTSNPN and CDR2 as SVGIG (reference sequence). The trim removed 4 bases at V and 7 bases at J, leaving 10 bases unmatched. CDR3 length: 15 residues.

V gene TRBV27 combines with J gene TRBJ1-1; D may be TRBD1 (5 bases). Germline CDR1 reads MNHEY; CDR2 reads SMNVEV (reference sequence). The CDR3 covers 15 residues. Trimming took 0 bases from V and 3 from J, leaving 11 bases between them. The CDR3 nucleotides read TGTGCCAGCAGTTTATCATGGGTAGGGGACACTGAAGCTTTCTTT. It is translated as CASSLSWVGDTEAFF.

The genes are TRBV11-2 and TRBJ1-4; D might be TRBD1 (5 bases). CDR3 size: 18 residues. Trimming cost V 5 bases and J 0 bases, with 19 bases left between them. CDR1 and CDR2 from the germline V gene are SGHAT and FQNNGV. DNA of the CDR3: TGTGCCAGCAGCCCAGACGGACATCTATCTCCAACTAATGAAAAACTGTTTTTT. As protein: CASSPDGHLSPTNEKLFF.

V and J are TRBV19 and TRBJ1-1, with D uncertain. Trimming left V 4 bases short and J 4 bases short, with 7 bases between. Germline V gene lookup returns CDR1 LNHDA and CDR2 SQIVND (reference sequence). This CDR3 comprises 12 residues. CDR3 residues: CASSKSSTEAFF. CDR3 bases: TGTGCCAGTAGTAAATCGTCCACTGAAGCTTTCTTT.

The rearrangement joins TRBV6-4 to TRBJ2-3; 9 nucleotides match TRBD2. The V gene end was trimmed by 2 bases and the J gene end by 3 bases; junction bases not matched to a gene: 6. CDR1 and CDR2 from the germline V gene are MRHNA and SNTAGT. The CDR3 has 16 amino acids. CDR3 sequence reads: CASSDEGGRGTDTQYF. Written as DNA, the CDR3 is TGTGCCAGCAGTGACGAGGGCGGGAGGGGGACAGATACGCAGTATTTT.

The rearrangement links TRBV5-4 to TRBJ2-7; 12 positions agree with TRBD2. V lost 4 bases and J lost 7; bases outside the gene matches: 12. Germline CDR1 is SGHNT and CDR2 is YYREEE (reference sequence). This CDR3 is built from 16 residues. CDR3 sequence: CASSVGLAGRSGEQYF. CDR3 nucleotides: TGTGCCAGCAGCGTGGGACTAGCGGGTAGATCGGGGGAGCAGTACTTC.

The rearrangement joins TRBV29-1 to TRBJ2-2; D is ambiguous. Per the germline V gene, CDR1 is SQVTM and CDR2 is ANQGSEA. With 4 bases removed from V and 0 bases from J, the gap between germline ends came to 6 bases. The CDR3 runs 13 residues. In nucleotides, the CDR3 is TGCAGCGTTGTCAGTGCGAACACCGGGGAGCTGTTTTTT. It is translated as CSVVSANTGELFF.

In DNA form, the CDR3 reads TGCGCCAGCAGCCAAGATGGGGCGCGCTACAATGAGCAGTTCTTC. It is translated as CASSQDGARYNEQFF. V and J are TRBV4-1 and TRBJ2-1; weak D call: TRBD1 (5 bases). Germline-derived CDR1 and CDR2 are MGHRA and YSYEKL. V was shortened by 0 bases and J by 3 bases, with 9 bases between the two germline ends. The CDR3 spans 15 residues.

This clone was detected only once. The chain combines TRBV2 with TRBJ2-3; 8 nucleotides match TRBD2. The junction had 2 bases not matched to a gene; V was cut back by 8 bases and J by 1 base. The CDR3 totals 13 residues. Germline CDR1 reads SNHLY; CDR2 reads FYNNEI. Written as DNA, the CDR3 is TGTGCCAGCCAGACTAGCGGCACAGATACGCAGTATTTT. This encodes CASQTSGTDTQYF.

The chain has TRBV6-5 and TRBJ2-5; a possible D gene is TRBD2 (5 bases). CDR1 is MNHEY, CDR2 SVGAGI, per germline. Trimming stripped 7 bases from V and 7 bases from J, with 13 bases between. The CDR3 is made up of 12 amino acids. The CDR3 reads CASIDARGTQYF. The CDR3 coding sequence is TGTGCCAGCATTGACGCCCGGGGGACCCAGTACTTC.

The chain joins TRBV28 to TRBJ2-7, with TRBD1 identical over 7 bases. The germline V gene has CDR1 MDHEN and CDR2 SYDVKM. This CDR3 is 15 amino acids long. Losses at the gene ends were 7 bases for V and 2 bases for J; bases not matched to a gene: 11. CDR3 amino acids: CASTLGDRATYEQYF. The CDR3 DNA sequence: TGTGCCAGCACCCTGGGGGACAGAGCTACCTACGAGCAGTACTTC.

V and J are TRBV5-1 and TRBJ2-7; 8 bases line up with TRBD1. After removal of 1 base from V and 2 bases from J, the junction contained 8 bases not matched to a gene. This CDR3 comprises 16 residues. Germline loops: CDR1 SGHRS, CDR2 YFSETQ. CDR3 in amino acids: CASSLFAAGGPYEQYF. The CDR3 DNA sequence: TGCGCCAGCAGCTTGTTCGCGGCAGGGGGCCCCTACGAGCAGTACTTC.

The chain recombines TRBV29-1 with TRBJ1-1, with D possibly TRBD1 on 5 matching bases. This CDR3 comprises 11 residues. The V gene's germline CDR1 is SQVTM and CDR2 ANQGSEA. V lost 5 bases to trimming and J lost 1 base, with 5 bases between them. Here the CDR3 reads CSVQGNTEAFF. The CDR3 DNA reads TGCAGCGTTCAGGGGAACACTGAAGCTTTCTTT.

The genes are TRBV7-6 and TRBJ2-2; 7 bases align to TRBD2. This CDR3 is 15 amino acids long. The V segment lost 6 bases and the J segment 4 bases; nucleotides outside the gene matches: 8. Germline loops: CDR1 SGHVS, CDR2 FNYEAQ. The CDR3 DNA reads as TGTGCCAGCAGGAGGGACTATCGATCCACCGGGGAGCTGTTTTTT. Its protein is CASRRDYRSTGELFF.

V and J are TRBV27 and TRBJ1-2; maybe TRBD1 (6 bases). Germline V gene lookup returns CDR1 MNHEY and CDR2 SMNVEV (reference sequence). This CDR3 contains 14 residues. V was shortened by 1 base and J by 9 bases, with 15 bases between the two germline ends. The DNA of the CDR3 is TGTGCCAGCAGTTTATACAGGGACAACTTCAGCTACACCTTC. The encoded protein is CASSLYRDNFSYTF.

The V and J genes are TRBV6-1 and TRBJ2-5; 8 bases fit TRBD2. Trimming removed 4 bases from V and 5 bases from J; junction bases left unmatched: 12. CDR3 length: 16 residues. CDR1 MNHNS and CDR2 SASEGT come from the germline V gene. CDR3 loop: CASSGWSGGLRETQYF. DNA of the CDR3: TGTGCCAGCAGTGGCTGGTCGGGGGGGCTTAGGGAGACCCAGTACTTC.

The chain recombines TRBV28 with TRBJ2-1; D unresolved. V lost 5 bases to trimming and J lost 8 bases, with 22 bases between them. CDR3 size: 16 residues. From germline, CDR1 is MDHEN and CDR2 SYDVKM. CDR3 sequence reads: CASSPDRQNWVDEQFF. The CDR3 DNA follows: TGTGCCAGCAGTCCCGACCGACAAAATTGGGTTGATGAGCAGTTCTTC. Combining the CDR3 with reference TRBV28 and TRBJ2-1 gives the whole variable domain DVKVTQSSRYLVKRTGEKVFLECVQDMDHENMFWYRQDPGLGLRLIYFSYDVKMKEKGDIPEGYSVSREKKERFSLILESASTNQTSMYLCASSPDRQNWVDEQFFGPGTRLTVL.

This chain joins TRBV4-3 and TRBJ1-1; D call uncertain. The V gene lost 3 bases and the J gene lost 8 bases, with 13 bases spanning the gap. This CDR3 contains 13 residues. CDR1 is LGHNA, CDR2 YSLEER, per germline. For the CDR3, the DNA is TGCGCCAGCAGCCAGACCAACAGAGTCGAAGCTTTCTTT. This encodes CASSQTNRVEAFF.

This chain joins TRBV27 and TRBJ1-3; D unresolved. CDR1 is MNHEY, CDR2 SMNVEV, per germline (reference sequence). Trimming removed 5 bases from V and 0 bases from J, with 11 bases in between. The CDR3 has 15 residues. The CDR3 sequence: CASSKTSYSGNTIYF. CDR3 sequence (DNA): TGTGCCAGCAGTAAGACTTCATACTCTGGAAACACCATATATTTT.

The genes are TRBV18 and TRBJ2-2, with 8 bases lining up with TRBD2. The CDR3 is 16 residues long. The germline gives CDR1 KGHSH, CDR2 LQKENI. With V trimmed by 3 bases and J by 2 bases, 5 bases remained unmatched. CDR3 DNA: TGTGCCAGCTCACCCCAAGCGGGAGAAAACACCGGGGAGCTGTTTTTT. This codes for CASSPQAGENTGELFF.

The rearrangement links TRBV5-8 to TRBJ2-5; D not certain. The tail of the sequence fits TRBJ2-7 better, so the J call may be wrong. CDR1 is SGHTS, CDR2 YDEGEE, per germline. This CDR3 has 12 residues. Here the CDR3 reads CASSETMYEQYF. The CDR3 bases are TGTGCCAGCAGCGAAACTATGTACGAGCAGTACTTC.